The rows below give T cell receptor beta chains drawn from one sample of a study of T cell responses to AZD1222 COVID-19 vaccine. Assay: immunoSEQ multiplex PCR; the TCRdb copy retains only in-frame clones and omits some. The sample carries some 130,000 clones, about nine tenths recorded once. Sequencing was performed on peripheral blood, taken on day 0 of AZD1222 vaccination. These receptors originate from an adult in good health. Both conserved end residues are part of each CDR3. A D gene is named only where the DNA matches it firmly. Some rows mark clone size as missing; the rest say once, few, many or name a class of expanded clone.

CASSRDWNTEAFF,TGCGCCAGCAGCAGAGACTGGAACACTGAAGCTTTCTTT,TRBJ1-1,NA,NA,TRBV5-1
CASSDSLRSDGYTF,TGTGCCAGCAGTGATTCCCTAAGGTCGGATGGCTACACCTTC,TRBJ1-2,NA,NA,TRBV27
CASSHPNRGYGYTF,TGTGCCAGCAGCCACCCCAACAGGGGATATGGCTACACCTTC,TRBJ1-2,NA,TRBD1,TRBV5-4
CASSSSGANNEQFF,TGTGCCAGCAGTTCTAGCGGGGCAAACAATGAGCAGTTCTTC,TRBJ2-1,NA,TRBD2,TRBV27
CASSLRGGYTF,TGTGCCAGCAGCTTAAGGGGGGGCTACACCTTC,TRBJ1-2,NA,NA,TRBV7-2
CAISVGEGGPEAFF,TGTGCCATCAGTGTCGGGGAAGGGGGGCCTGAAGCTTTCTTT,TRBJ1-1,NA,NA,TRBV10-3
CAWKQLDQPQHF,TGTGCCTGGAAACAGCTGGATCAGCCCCAGCATTTT,TRBJ1-5,NA,NA,TRBV30
CASSESGLRYGYTF,TGTGCCAGCAGTGAGTCTGGACTACGCTATGGCTACACCTTC,TRBJ1-2,NA,NA,TRBV25-1
CASSSATGTLDEQYF,TGTGCCAGCTCATCAGCTACAGGGACCCTCGACGAGCAGTACTTC,TRBJ2-7,NA,NA,TRBV18
CASSQGQLYGYTF,TGTGCCAGCAGCCAAGGCCAGCTCTATGGCTACACCTTC,TRBJ1-2,once,NA,TRBV14
CAISDLGHTRVKETQYF,TGTGCCATCAGTGACTTAGGCCATACCCGCGTAAAAGAGACCCAGTACTTC,TRBJ2-5,once,NA,TRBV10-3
CAWSVRDRVGYTF,TGTGCCTGGAGTGTACGGGACAGGGTAGGCTACACCTTC,TRBJ1-2,NA,TRBD1,TRBV30
CASSLGPGGGYTF,TGCGCCAGCAGCTTGGGACCAGGCGGTGGCTACACCTTC,TRBJ1-2,NA,NA,TRBV5-1
CASSLGQEIEAFF,TGTGCCAGCAGCTTGGGGCAGGAGATTGAAGCTTTCTTT,TRBJ1-1,NA,NA,TRBV5-5
CASSPGDRGPYEQYF,TGTGCCAGCTCACCAGGGGACAGGGGTCCCTACGAGCAGTACTTC,TRBJ2-7,NA,TRBD1,TRBV18
CASSQDLSGAFGNTIYF,TGTGCCAGCAGCCAAGATCTATCGGGGGCATTTGGAAACACCATATATTTT,TRBJ1-3,NA,NA,TRBV3-1/TRBV3-2
CASSHYSRRFQETQYF,TGTGCCAGCAGCCATTACAGCCGAAGGTTCCAAGAGACCCAGTACTTC,TRBJ2-5,NA,NA,TRBV11-2